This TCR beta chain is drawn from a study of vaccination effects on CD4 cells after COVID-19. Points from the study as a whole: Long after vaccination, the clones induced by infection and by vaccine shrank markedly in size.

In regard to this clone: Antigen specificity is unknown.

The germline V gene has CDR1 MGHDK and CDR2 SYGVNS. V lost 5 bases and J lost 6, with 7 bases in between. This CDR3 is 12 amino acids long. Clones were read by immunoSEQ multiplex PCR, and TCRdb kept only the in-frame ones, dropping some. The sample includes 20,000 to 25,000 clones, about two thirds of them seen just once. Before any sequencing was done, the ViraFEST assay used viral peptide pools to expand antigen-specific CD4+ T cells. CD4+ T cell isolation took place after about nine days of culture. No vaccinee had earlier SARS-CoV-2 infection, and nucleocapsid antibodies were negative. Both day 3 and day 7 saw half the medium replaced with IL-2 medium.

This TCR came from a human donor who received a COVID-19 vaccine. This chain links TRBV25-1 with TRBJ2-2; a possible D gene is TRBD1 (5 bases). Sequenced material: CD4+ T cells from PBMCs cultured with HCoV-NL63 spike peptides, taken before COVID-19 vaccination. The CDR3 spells CASSPGPGELFF. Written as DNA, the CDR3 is TGTGCCAGCAGTCCAGGGCCCGGGGAGCTGTTTTTT.